This entry is about one T cell receptor beta chain. Its matching antigen is unknown. Produced via immunoSEQ multiplex PCR; TCRdb's table is partial and in-frame only. The table has about 90,000 clones, approximately 87% seen once; the top ten hold approximately 8%. Regarding time point: peripheral blood 6 weeks after treatment start. The data were taken from a study of PD-L1 blockade in urothelial cancer. Study-level information: Administration of atezolizumab to patients began around 2014, at 1,200 mg intravenously every 3 weeks. The authors examined blood 3 weeks (second dose) and 6 weeks after treatment start. Blood-derived samples held a median around 140,000 T cells.

General study results and limits: In blood at 3 weeks, tumor-associated clones expanded more among patients with durable benefit.

The source was PBMCs, collected around atezolizumab (anti-PD-L1) treatment. This sequence was found in an older man with urothelial cancer.

CDR3 sequence: CASSTYFRNTEAFF. The CDR3, as DNA: TGTGCCAGTAGTACGTATTTCAGGAACACTGAAGCTTTCTTT. This chain uses TRBV19 with TRBJ1-1; no definite D call. The CDR3 contains 14 residues. The germline V and J ends were trimmed by 4 bases and 1 base, with 10 bases remaining between them. The germline V gene encodes CDR1 LNHDA and CDR2 SQIVND (reference sequence).